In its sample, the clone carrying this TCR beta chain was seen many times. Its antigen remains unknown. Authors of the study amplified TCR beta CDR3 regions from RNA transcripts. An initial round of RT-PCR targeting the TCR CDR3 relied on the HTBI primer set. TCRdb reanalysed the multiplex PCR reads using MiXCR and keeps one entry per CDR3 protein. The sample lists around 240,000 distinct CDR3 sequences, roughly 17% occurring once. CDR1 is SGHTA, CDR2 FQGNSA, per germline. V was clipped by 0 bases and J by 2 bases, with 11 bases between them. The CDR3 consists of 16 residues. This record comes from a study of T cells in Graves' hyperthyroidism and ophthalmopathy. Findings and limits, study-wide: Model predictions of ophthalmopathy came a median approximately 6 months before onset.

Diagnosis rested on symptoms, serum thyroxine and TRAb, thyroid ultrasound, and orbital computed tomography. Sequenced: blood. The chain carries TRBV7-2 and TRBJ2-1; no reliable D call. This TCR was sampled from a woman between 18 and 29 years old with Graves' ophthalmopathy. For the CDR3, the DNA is TGTGCCAGCAGCTTAGCGGGTGCAGGTACCTACAATGAGCAGTTCTTC. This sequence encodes CASSLAGAGTYNEQFF.